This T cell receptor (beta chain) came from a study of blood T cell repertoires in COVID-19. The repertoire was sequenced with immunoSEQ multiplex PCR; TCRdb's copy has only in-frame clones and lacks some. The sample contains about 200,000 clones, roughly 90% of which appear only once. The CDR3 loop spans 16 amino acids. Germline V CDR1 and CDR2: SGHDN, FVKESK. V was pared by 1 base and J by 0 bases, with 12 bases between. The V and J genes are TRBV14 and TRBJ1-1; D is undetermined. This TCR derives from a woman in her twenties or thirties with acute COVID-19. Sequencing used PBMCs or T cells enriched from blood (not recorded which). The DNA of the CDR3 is TGTGCCAGCAGCCAAGCCCCGTGGCGGATGAACACTGAAGCTTTCTTT. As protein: CASSQAPWRMNTEAFF.